This T cell receptor beta chain appears in the sequencing data of a study of T cells after yellow fever vaccination. Germline V CDR1 and CDR2: SGHKS, YYEKEE (reference sequence). Trimming left V 1 base short and J 4 bases short, with 11 bases between. CDR3 length equals 14 residues. General study results and limits: Although the secondary response was weaker, it peaked faster, at day 5 versus 15. Bulk-population clonotypes that are abundant could appear as contaminants in FACS-sorted repertoires. Boosting was followed by the reappearance of most primary-vaccination clones (roughly 95% CD4, 85% to 90% CD8).

Ten or more counts support this clonotype. MiXCR, run by TCRdb on the 5' RACE reads, gives a single entry per CDR3 protein. Among 12,000 to 15,000 distinct CDR3 sequences listed, 7.3% were seen once. This TCR derives from a man aged 18-30 years who received the YFV17D yellow fever vaccine. Sample: PBMCs, either bulk or a sorted T-cell subset (CD4+, CD8+, memory, or dextramer-sorted; not recorded which), taken on the day of the yellow fever booster vaccination. The V and J genes are TRBV5-5 and TRBJ1-2, with TRBD1 as a possible D gene (5 bases). CDR3 DNA sequence: TGTGCCAGCAGCTTGCTTCCAGGGAGCTATGGCTACACCTTC. As protein: CASSLLPGSYGYTF.